Below are 4 T cell receptor beta chains sequenced from a single sample in a study of T-cell memory formation after mild COVID-19. TCRdb reanalysed the 5' RACE reads using MiXCR and keeps one entry per CDR3 protein. The data contain a few hundred thousand distinct CDR3 sequences, roughly 19% of them singletons. What was sequenced was PBMCs or a T cell subset sorted from them (not recorded which). The receptors here all came from a man between 18 and 29 years old who had mild COVID-19 (a few samples of this study predate the infection). Cell type and time point are not known.

With regard to this clonotype: In this CDR3 the conserved last residue, phenylalanine or tryptophan, is missing, so a read error is likely. It is unclear where the CDR3 begins or ends on the DNA, so no DNA is shown, and the CDR3 is as TCRdb lists it. The J gene is TRBJ2-4, the V gene TRBV7-5; the D call in the table, TRBD1, was not verified against the DNA. TRBV7-5 is flagged as a pseudogene. The CDR3 comprises 19 residues, both ends counted. The CDR3 reads CISVPEARTGIGGWNIQYL.

This rearrangement joins TRBV5-1 to TRBJ2-5; D is unclear. V was trimmed by 3 bases and J by 1 base, leaving 10 bases between them. The CDR3 is 14 residues long. Germline CDR1 SGHRS, CDR2 YFSETQ. The CDR3, as DNA: TGCGCCAGCAGCTCCCTAGGAAGCCAAGAGACCCAGTACTTC. Protein product: CASSSLGSQETQYF.

The table lists this clonotype with a count of one. The chain joins TRBV10-3 to TRBJ2-3; 8 bases align to TRBD2. This CDR3 comprises 15 residues. J was trimmed by 1 base and V by 3 bases; bases with no gene match: 3. Germline V CDR1 and CDR2: ENHRY, SYGVKD. The CDR3 DNA reads as TGTGCCATCAGTGATATGCGGGGGGGCACAGATACGCAGTATTTT. It specifies CAISDMRGGTDTQYF.

The V call is TRBV9, the J call TRBJ2-3, with a possible D match to TRBD2 (7 bases). The germline V gene encodes CDR1 SGDLS and CDR2 YYNGEE. V lost 2 bases, J lost 1 base, and 11 bases lay in between. The CDR3 consists of 15 residues. The CDR3: CASSVAGAGTDTQYF. CDR3 sequence (DNA): TGTGCCAGCAGCGTGGCGGGGGCTGGCACAGATACGCAGTATTTT.